This is a list of T cell receptor beta chains from one sample in a study of CD8+ T cells in alopecia areata. Some clones are missing from TCRdb's copy, which holds only in-frame ones; the method was immunoSEQ multiplex PCR. The sample holds about 110,000 clones, roughly 59% seen once. Input material: CD8+ T cells sorted from blood. Receptors were obtained from a human donor in good health. Each CDR3 is given with its conserved first and last residue. D genes are given only for firm matches. Clone sizes are given selectively: once, few, many, or a class where the clone is expanded.

clone_size: NA
d_call: NA
j_call: TRBJ2-7
v_call: TRBV15
cdr3_nt: TGTGCCACCAGCAGAGATCAGAAGGGGTTTACCTACGAGCAGTACTTC
cdr3_aa: CATSRDQKGFTYEQYF

clone_size: few
d_call: NA
j_call: TRBJ2-7
v_call: TRBV7-9
cdr3_nt: TGTGCCAGCAGCGACGGCACCTACGAGCAGTACTTC
cdr3_aa: CASSDGTYEQYF

clone_size: NA
d_call: NA
j_call: TRBJ2-5
v_call: TRBV25-1
cdr3_nt: TGTGCCAGCAGTGAATTCCAAGAGACCCAGTACTTC
cdr3_aa: CASSEFQETQYF

clone_size: NA
d_call: NA
j_call: TRBJ1-5
v_call: TRBV6-5
cdr3_nt: TGTGCCAGCAGTTATCGGCTTTATCAGCCCCAGCATTTT
cdr3_aa: CASSYRLYQPQHF

clone_size: NA
d_call: TRBD1
j_call: TRBJ2-1
v_call: TRBV30
cdr3_nt: TGTGCCTGGAGTGAAGGGACAGGATCCAACAATGAGCAGTTCTTC
cdr3_aa: CAWSEGTGSNNEQFF

clone_size: NA
d_call: NA
j_call: TRBJ2-7
v_call: TRBV7-6
cdr3_nt: TGTGCCAGCAGCACCGACAGTTACACGCAGTACTTC
cdr3_aa: CASSTDSYTQYF

clone_size: NA
d_call: NA
j_call: TRBJ2-3
v_call: TRBV27
cdr3_nt: TGTGCCAGCAGCCCGACATCAGACTCAGATACGCAGTATTTT
cdr3_aa: CASSPTSDSDTQYF

clone_size: NA
d_call: NA
j_call: TRBJ2-1
v_call: TRBV28
cdr3_nt: TGTGCCAGCACGCCCAGCCCATACAATGAGCAGTTCTTC
cdr3_aa: CASTPSPYNEQFF

clone_size: NA
d_call: NA
j_call: TRBJ1-1
v_call: TRBV6-6
cdr3_nt: TGTGCCAGCAGCTCGGGACCTTCCTGGGGTTTCTTT
cdr3_aa: CASSSGPSWGFF

clone_size: NA
d_call: NA
j_call: TRBJ2-3
v_call: TRBV6-5
cdr3_nt: TGTGCCAGCAGTTACAGTACCACAGATACGCAGTATTTT
cdr3_aa: CASSYSTTDTQYF

clone_size: NA
d_call: TRBD1
j_call: TRBJ1-2
v_call: TRBV2
cdr3_nt: TGTGCCAGCAGGGAACTTACAGGGGACAACTATGGCTACACCTTC
cdr3_aa: CASRELTGDNYGYTF

clone_size: NA
d_call: NA
j_call: TRBJ2-7
v_call: TRBV2
cdr3_nt: TGTGCCAGCAGTGCCGGGACTGGCTACGAGCAGTACTTC
cdr3_aa: CASSAGTGYEQYF

clone_size: many
d_call: NA
j_call: TRBJ2-5
v_call: TRBV7-6
cdr3_nt: TGTGCCAGCAGCTTAGAAGCGGGCTCTGGAGAGACCCAGTACTTC
cdr3_aa: CASSLEAGSGETQYF

clone_size: NA
d_call: NA
j_call: TRBJ1-2
v_call: TRBV25-1
cdr3_nt: TGTGCCAGCAGTGATGGGGATGGCTACACCTTC
cdr3_aa: CASSDGDGYTF

clone_size: NA
d_call: TRBD1
j_call: TRBJ2-5
v_call: TRBV13
cdr3_nt: TGTGCCAGCAGCTTAAACCGGGACAGGGGGCGCGAGACCCAGTACTTC
cdr3_aa: CASSLNRDRGRETQYF

clone_size: NA
d_call: NA
j_call: TRBJ1-2
v_call: TRBV29-1
cdr3_nt: TGCAGCGTTCCGGCTGTCGGAGGCTACACCTTC
cdr3_aa: CSVPAVGGYTF

clone_size: once
d_call: NA
j_call: TRBJ2-1
v_call: TRBV30
cdr3_nt: TGTGCCTGGAGTGGTGGGATGTTCCAGTTCTTC
cdr3_aa: CAWSGGMFQFF

clone_size: few
d_call: NA
j_call: TRBJ2-1
v_call: TRBV29-1
cdr3_nt: TGCAGCGTAAACGGGTTCAGCTCCTACAATGAGCAGTTCTTC
cdr3_aa: CSVNGFSSYNEQFF

clone_size: NA
d_call: NA
j_call: TRBJ2-1
v_call: TRBV7-9
cdr3_nt: TGTGCCAGCAGCGGCGGACAGCTCAATGAGCAGTTCTTC
cdr3_aa: CASSGGQLNEQFF

clone_size: NA
d_call: NA
j_call: TRBJ1-3
v_call: TRBV2
cdr3_nt: TGTGCCAGCAGTGATGGAAACACCATATATTTT
cdr3_aa: CASSDGNTIYF

clone_size: NA
d_call: NA
j_call: TRBJ1-1
v_call: TRBV6-5
cdr3_nt: TGTGCCAGCAGCCAGAAGGCAGACTTGAACACTGAAGCTTTCTTT
cdr3_aa: CASSQKADLNTEAFF

clone_size: NA
d_call: NA
j_call: TRBJ2-5
v_call: TRBV19
cdr3_nt: TGTGCCAGTAGAGCCGGGAGATGGAGTTCGGAGACCCAGTACTTC
cdr3_aa: CASRAGRWSSETQYF

clone_size: NA
d_call: TRBD1
j_call: TRBJ2-5
v_call: TRBV5-1
cdr3_nt: TGCGCCAGCAGGACCACAGGGGTGGGTTTCGGGGAGACCCAGTACTTC
cdr3_aa: CASRTTGVGFGETQYF

clone_size: NA
d_call: NA
j_call: TRBJ1-2
v_call: TRBV7-9
cdr3_nt: TGTGCCAGCAGCTTAGCTTCCAGGCGGGACTTC
cdr3_aa: CASSLASRRDF

clone_size: NA
d_call: NA
j_call: TRBJ2-7
v_call: TRBV5-6
cdr3_nt: TGTGCCAGCAGCTTGGGCCAGTCCGAGCAGTACTTC
cdr3_aa: CASSLGQSEQYF

clone_size: NA
d_call: TRBD2
j_call: TRBJ2-2
v_call: TRBV7-8
cdr3_nt: TGTGCCAGCAGCCCGGCTAGCGGGGGGTACACCGGGGAGCTGTTTTTT
cdr3_aa: CASSPASGGYTGELFF

clone_size: NA
d_call: NA
j_call: TRBJ2-6
v_call: TRBV5-6
cdr3_nt: TGTGCCAGCAGCTTGGAGGGCTCTGGGGCCAACGTCCTGACTTTC
cdr3_aa: CASSLEGSGANVLTF

clone_size: NA
d_call: NA
j_call: TRBJ2-1
v_call: TRBV6-1
cdr3_nt: TGTGCCAGCAGTTTCCAGGTCTACAATGAGCAGTTCTTC
cdr3_aa: CASSFQVYNEQFF

clone_size: once
d_call: NA
j_call: TRBJ2-7
v_call: TRBV5-6
cdr3_nt: TGTGCCAGCAGCTTGGGACTGTCCGAGCAGTACTTC
cdr3_aa: CASSLGLSEQYF

clone_size: few
d_call: NA
j_call: TRBJ1-3
v_call: TRBV21-1
cdr3_nt: TGTGCCAGCAGCCAGAGGACAGGGGCGCCTGGAAACACCATATATTTT
cdr3_aa: CASSQRTGAPGNTIYF

clone_size: NA
d_call: TRBD1
j_call: TRBJ2-1
v_call: TRBV29-1
cdr3_nt: TGCAGCGCCTCCGAAGGGACAGGGCATACCAATGAGCAGTTCTTC
cdr3_aa: CSASEGTGHTNEQFF

clone_size: NA
d_call: NA
j_call: TRBJ2-7
v_call: TRBV5-1
cdr3_nt: TGCGCCAGCAGCTTTGGCAACGAGCAGTACTTC
cdr3_aa: CASSFGNEQYF

clone_size: NA
d_call: NA
j_call: TRBJ2-1
v_call: TRBV27
cdr3_nt: TGTGCCAGCAGTTTAGGCGGCAACGCCTACAATGAGCAGTTCTTC
cdr3_aa: CASSLGGNAYNEQFF

clone_size: NA
d_call: NA
j_call: TRBJ1-1
v_call: TRBV4-3
cdr3_nt: TGCGCCAGCAGCGGCCTGTGGGAGGACACTGAAGCTTTCTTT
cdr3_aa: CASSGLWEDTEAFF

clone_size: NA
d_call: NA
j_call: TRBJ1-2
v_call: TRBV6-5
cdr3_nt: TGTGCCAGCAGTTACTCGGGGAACGGTGGCTACACCTTC
cdr3_aa: CASSYSGNGGYTF

clone_size: NA
d_call: TRBD1
j_call: TRBJ2-7
v_call: TRBV14
cdr3_nt: TGTGCCAGCAGCCAAGTTGAAGGAGGACAGGAGCCCTACGAGCAGTACTTC
cdr3_aa: CASSQVEGGQEPYEQYF

clone_size: NA
d_call: NA
j_call: TRBJ2-1
v_call: TRBV9
cdr3_nt: TGTGCCAGCAGCGTCACCCGGGACTGCCCATGGGTACAGTTCTTC
cdr3_aa: CASSVTRDCPWVQFF

clone_size: few
d_call: TRBD2
j_call: TRBJ2-1
v_call: TRBV5-6
cdr3_nt: TGTGCCAGCAGCTTCCCTAGCGGGGGCATCTACAATGAGCAGTTCTTC
cdr3_aa: CASSFPSGGIYNEQFF

clone_size: NA
d_call: NA
j_call: TRBJ1-2
v_call: TRBV2
cdr3_nt: TGTGCCAGCAGTGAGGCCCCAACAGGAAACTATGGCTACACCTTC
cdr3_aa: CASSEAPTGNYGYTF

clone_size: NA
d_call: TRBD1
j_call: TRBJ2-7
v_call: TRBV30
cdr3_nt: TGTGCCTGGAGTGGGGACAGCTACGAGCAGTACTTC
cdr3_aa: CAWSGDSYEQYF

clone_size: NA
d_call: TRBD1
j_call: TRBJ2-5
v_call: TRBV2
cdr3_nt: TGTGCCGGGTCGGGGACCCGGGACAGAAAGTACCAAGAGACCCAGTACTTC
cdr3_aa: CAGSGTRDRKYQETQYF

clone_size: NA
d_call: TRBD1
j_call: TRBJ1-3
v_call: TRBV4-1
cdr3_nt: TGCGCCAGCAGCCCCAGAGCGGGGACAGCCTACGCTGACACCATATATTTT
cdr3_aa: CASSPRAGTAYADTIYF

clone_size: NA
d_call: NA
j_call: TRBJ2-5
v_call: TRBV29-1
cdr3_nt: TGCAGCGTTGATAACGGGGGACATTTACAGGAGACCCAGTACTTC
cdr3_aa: CSVDNGGHLQETQYF

clone_size: NA
d_call: TRBD1
j_call: TRBJ2-2
v_call: TRBV7-9
cdr3_nt: TGTGCCAGCAGCTTCGCAGGGGGAAGCACCGGGGAGCTGTTTTTT
cdr3_aa: CASSFAGGSTGELFF

clone_size: NA
d_call: NA
j_call: TRBJ2-1
v_call: TRBV25-1
cdr3_nt: TGTGCCAGCAGTGAATCTGGGCAGGGACTTTACAATGAGCAGTTCTTC
cdr3_aa: CASSESGQGLYNEQFF

clone_size: NA
d_call: NA
j_call: TRBJ2-4
v_call: TRBV11-2
cdr3_nt: TGTGCCAGCAGCTTAGGTCAGGGGGGCATTCAGTACTTC
cdr3_aa: CASSLGQGGIQYF

clone_size: NA
d_call: NA
j_call: TRBJ2-5
v_call: TRBV4-1
cdr3_nt: TGCGCCAGCAGCCTTAGTCTGTGGGAGACCCAGTACTTC
cdr3_aa: CASSLSLWETQYF

clone_size: NA
d_call: NA
j_call: TRBJ2-3
v_call: TRBV10-3
cdr3_nt: TGTGCCATCAGTAAGCTCCGGGACATTTTCACAGATACGCAGTATTTT
cdr3_aa: CAISKLRDIFTDTQYF

clone_size: few
d_call: NA
j_call: TRBJ2-7
v_call: TRBV2
cdr3_nt: TGTGCCAGCAGTGGTTCAGCCGAGCAGTACTTC
cdr3_aa: CASSGSAEQYF

clone_size: NA
d_call: NA
j_call: TRBJ1-4
v_call: TRBV7-9
cdr3_nt: TGTGCCAGCAACACAGGGATAGGGGAAAAACTGTTTTTT
cdr3_aa: CASNTGIGEKLFF

clone_size: many
d_call: TRBD1
j_call: TRBJ2-1
v_call: TRBV2
cdr3_nt: TGTGCCAGCAGCGCCGGGACAGGGGAGTCTGGTGAGCAGTTCTTC
cdr3_aa: CASSAGTGESGEQFF

clone_size: few
d_call: TRBD2
j_call: TRBJ2-3
v_call: TRBV6-4
cdr3_nt: TGTGCCAGCAGTGACTCTAGCGGGGGGGCCGGCACAGATACGCAGTATTTT
cdr3_aa: CASSDSSGGAGTDTQYF

clone_size: once
d_call: NA
j_call: TRBJ2-5
v_call: TRBV7-9
cdr3_nt: TGTGCCAGCAGCTTAGTCTGGCCCGACCAAGAGACCCAGTACTTC
cdr3_aa: CASSLVWPDQETQYF

clone_size: few
d_call: NA
j_call: TRBJ1-6
v_call: TRBV28
cdr3_nt: TGTGCCAGCAGTTTATTGGGCGACCTCGGCAATAATTCACCCCTCCACTTT
cdr3_aa: CASSLLGDLGNNSPLHF